These 23 T cell receptor beta chains originate from one sample sequenced in a study of cytomegalovirus exposure and HLA in healthy donors. The data were produced by immunoSEQ multiplex PCR, yet TCRdb's version contains in-frame clones alone and is incomplete. The sample includes more than 250,000 clones, just over 85% of them seen just once. The sequenced sample consisted of PBMCs. Receptors were obtained from a woman under 30 in good health and CMV-seronegative.

The V gene is TRBV1, the J gene TRBJ2-5; the table gives TRBD2 as D, unverified against the DNA. TRBV1 is a pseudogene segment. This CDR3 is built from 18 residues. The CDR3 DNA reads TGCACCAGCAGCCAAGCCGGGACTAGCGGGAGGGCCGGGGAGACCCAGTACTTC. This translates into CTSSQAGTSGRAGETQYF.

This chain uses TRBV4-2 with TRBJ2-1; D is perhaps TRBD2 (6 bases). CDR1 and CDR2 from the germline V gene are LGHNA and YNFKEQ. This CDR3 has 15 amino acids. Trimming pared 3 bases from V and 2 bases from J, leaving 11 bases between. This CDR3 is CASSQVAVAYNEQFF. CDR3 coding DNA: TGTGCCAGCAGCCAGGTAGCGGTGGCCTACAATGAGCAGTTCTTC.

The genes are TRBV18 and TRBJ1-2, with TRBD1 matching over 8 bases. Germline V gene sequence: CDR1 KGHSH, CDR2 LQKENI. This CDR3 region has 11 residues. Losses at the gene ends were 8 bases for V and 8 bases for J; bases not matched to a gene: 4. CDR3 nucleotides: TGTGCCAGCCAGGGGGCGGGCGGCTACACCTTC. Translation gives CASQGAGGYTF.

The chain combines TRBV6-5 with TRBJ1-2; possibly TRBD1 for D (6 bases). Deletions cut 2 bases from V and 2 bases from J, with 9 bases between. This CDR3 has 14 amino acids. CDR1 and CDR2 (germline): MNHEY, SVGAGI. This chain's CDR3 is CASSYLGQNYGYTF. CDR3 nucleotide sequence: TGTGCCAGCAGTTACCTCGGACAGAACTATGGCTACACCTTC.

The chain couples TRBV4-2 to TRBJ2-1, with D possibly being TRBD2 (6 bases). CDR3 size: 16 residues. Germline CDR1 reads LGHNA; CDR2 reads YNFKEQ. V lost 0 bases to trimming and J lost 4 bases, with 13 bases between them. CDR3 nucleotides: TGTGCCAGCAGCCAAGAGTTAGGGGACTCGTACAATGAGCAGTTCTTC. This encodes CASSQELGDSYNEQFF.

The gene calls are TRBV5-1 and TRBJ2-3; TRBD1 aligns across 7 bases. The V gene end was trimmed by 5 bases and the J gene end by 6 bases; junction bases not matched to a gene: 9. Germline V gene data show CDR1 as SGHRS and CDR2 as YFSETQ. This CDR3 spans 14 amino acids. This chain's CDR3 is CASSPGTVGDTQYF. The CDR3 nucleotides are TGCGCCAGCAGTCCCGGGACAGTGGGCGATACGCAGTATTTT.

In DNA form, the CDR3 reads TGTGCCAGCAGTGATCCGGGCTATGGCTACACCTTC. This translates into CASSDPGYGYTF. The V gene is TRBV25-1, the J gene TRBJ1-2; D unresolved. The CDR3 sequence is 12 residues long. Germline V gene lookup returns CDR1 MGHDK and CDR2 SYGVNS. V shed 3 bases and J shed 4 bases, with 6 bases lying between them.

Written as DNA, the CDR3 is TGTGCCAGCAGCGTAGGTAGCGAACGCACAGATACGCAGTATTTT. This sequence encodes CASSVGSERTDTQYF. The V and J genes are TRBV9 and TRBJ2-3, with D possibly TRBD2 on 5 matching bases. V was pared by 0 bases and J by 1 base, with 9 bases between. The CDR3 has 15 residues. Germline V gene sequence: CDR1 SGDLS, CDR2 YYNGEE. Drawing the rest from reference TRBV9 and TRBJ2-3, the complete variable domain is DSGVTQTPKHLITATGQRVTLRCSPRSGDLSVYWYQQSLDQGLQFLIQYYNGEERAKGNILERFSAQQFPDLHSELNLSSLELGDSALYFCASSVGSERTDTQYFGPGTRLTVL.

V and J are TRBV6-5 and TRBJ2-5; maybe TRBD2 (5 bases). The CDR3 has 14 residues. In germline, CDR1 is MNHEY, CDR2 SVGAGI. Between the trimmed V and J ends, which lost 0 bases and 7 bases, there was a span of 12 bases. CDR3 in DNA: TGTGCCAGCAGTTACTCAATCGCCGGAGGGACCCAGTACTTC. It codes for CASSYSIAGGTQYF.

The genes are TRBV6-5 and TRBJ1-1; no reliable D call. The CDR3 length is 14 residues. V lost 2 bases and J lost 10, with 17 bases in between. The germline gives CDR1 MNHEY, CDR2 SVGAGI. The CDR3 protein is CASSYAGRAGGAFF. The CDR3, as DNA: TGTGCCAGCAGTTACGCGGGGAGGGCCGGCGGAGCTTTCTTT.

The rearrangement uses TRBV18 and TRBJ1-5, with 8 positions matching TRBD1. The V and J ends lost 6 bases and 3 bases, in that order; junction bases with no gene match: 7. The CDR3 has 15 residues. Germline V gene data show CDR1 as KGHSH and CDR2 as LQKENI. The CDR3 sequence: CASSPDRGNNQPQHF. Written as DNA, the CDR3 is TGTGCCAGCTCTCCCGACAGGGGAAACAATCAGCCCCAGCATTTT.

The V call is TRBV11-2, the J call TRBJ2-7; 9 nucleotides align to TRBD1. CDR3 size: 14 residues. The trim removed 1 base at V and 6 bases at J, leaving 4 bases unmatched. CDR1 and CDR2 (germline): SGHAT, FQNNGV. The chain's CDR3 is CASSLATGGGEQYF. The CDR3 region has the DNA TGTGCCAGCAGCTTAGCGACAGGGGGTGGCGAGCAGTACTTC.

This rearrangement joins TRBV6-1 to TRBJ1-1, with 11 nucleotides matching TRBD1. CDR3 length: 15 residues. Germline V CDR1 and CDR2: MNHNS, SASEGT. Trimming at V came to 6 bases and at J to 4 bases, leaving 7 bases not matched to a gene. CDR3 sequence reads: CASRPPDRGLTEAFF. The CDR3 DNA reads as TGTGCCAGCAGGCCCCCGGACAGGGGGCTCACTGAAGCTTTCTTT.

The V call is TRBV5-6, the J call TRBJ2-7; 7 bases align to TRBD1. J gave up 5 bases and V 2 bases, and 16 bases lay outside the gene matches. The CDR3 extends over 17 amino acids. CDR1 and CDR2 from the germline V gene are SGHDT and YYEEEE. The DNA of the CDR3 is TGTGCCAGCAGCTTTGGTAGGGGGCCACCTTTTAGCCACGAGCAGTACTTC. Translation gives CASSFGRGPPFSHEQYF.

The V gene is TRBV7-9, the J gene TRBJ2-3; 7 nucleotides agree with TRBD2. The germline V gene encodes CDR1 SEHNR and CDR2 FQNEAQ (reference sequence). The J segment lost 2 bases and the V segment lost 3 bases, leaving 5 bases of the junction unmatched. This CDR3 spans 15 amino acids. The CDR3 bases are TGTGCCAGCAGCTTCCCAGCGGGATACACAGATACGCAGTATTTT. This gives the protein CASSFPAGYTDTQYF.

Here the CDR3 DNA reads TGTGCCAGCAGTGGAGCCGGGACAGGGAATGAAAAACTGTTTTTT. Translating gives CASSGAGTGNEKLFF. This chain uses TRBV28 with TRBJ1-4; 9 bases align to TRBD1. Germline CDR1 is MDHEN and CDR2 is SYDVKM. V lost 5 bases to trimming and J lost 5 bases; unmatched junction nucleotides: 6. CDR3 length: 15 amino acids.

The chain recombines TRBV9 with TRBJ2-1; tentative D call: TRBD2 (5 bases). Germline CDR1 and CDR2: SGDLS and YYNGEE. The CDR3 runs to 15 residues. V was clipped by 0 bases and J by 4 bases, with 11 bases between them. CDR3 nucleotides: TGTGCCAGCAGCGTAGGTGGGAGTATGTACAATGAGCAGTTCTTC. Residues: CASSVGGSMYNEQFF. Drawing the rest from reference TRBV9 and TRBJ2-1, the complete variable domain is DSGVTQTPKHLITATGQRVTLRCSPRSGDLSVYWYQQSLDQGLQFLIQYYNGEERAKGNILERFSAQQFPDLHSELNLSSLELGDSALYFCASSVGGSMYNEQFFGPGTRLTVL.

This clone was observed a few times. V usage is TRBV5-1 and J usage is TRBJ1-3; D is uncertain. Trimming shortened V by 0 bases and J by 8 bases, and 12 bases separated the two germline ends. From germline, CDR1 is SGHRS and CDR2 YFSETQ. The CDR3 is made up of 14 amino acids. The CDR3 nucleotides read TGCGCCAGCAGCTTGGCAGGTCCTACGGACACCATATATTTT. Its translation is CASSLAGPTDTIYF.

The V and J genes are TRBV27 and TRBJ2-5; D may be TRBD2 (5 bases). The CDR3 has 15 amino acids. CDR1 and CDR2 (germline): MNHEY, SMNVEV (reference sequence). The V gene lost 6 bases and the J gene lost 2 bases, with 16 bases spanning the gap. CDR3 region: CASSDYYTAQETQYF. CDR3 sequence (DNA): TGTGCCAGCAGCGACTATTATACAGCACAAGAGACCCAGTACTTC.

This chain joins TRBV27 and TRBJ1-1; 8 bases are a match to TRBD1. Germline V lookup: CDR1 MNHEY, CDR2 SMNVEV (reference sequence). The junction had 12 bases not matched to a gene; V was cut back by 4 bases and J by 11 bases. The CDR3 is 14 residues long. The CDR3 loop is CASSSLGAGGLAFF. In DNA, the CDR3 is TGTGCCAGCAGTTCCCTTGGGGCAGGGGGCCTGGCTTTCTTT.

The CDR3 nucleotides are TGCGCCAGCAGCACCCTAGGAGGACCCTACGAGCAGTACTTC. Its translation is CASSTLGGPYEQYF. The chain uses TRBV5-1 and TRBJ2-7, with a weak D call TRBD2 (5 bases). The CDR3 spans 14 residues. V was shortened by 4 bases and J by 2 bases, with 13 bases between the two germline ends. Looked up from germline, CDR1 is SGHRS and CDR2 is YFSETQ.

For the CDR3, the DNA is TGTGCCAGCAGTTACGGGGTAGCGTACACAGATACGCAGTATTTT. This gives the protein CASSYGVAYTDTQYF. The chain uses TRBV6-5 and TRBJ2-3; possibly TRBD2 for D (5 bases). CDR3 length: 15 residues. V lost 2 bases and J 2 bases, leaving 11 bases between the germline ends. Germline V gene lookup returns CDR1 MNHEY and CDR2 SVGAGI.

The chain employs TRBV5-6 and TRBJ2-7, with 9 bases aligning to TRBD1. Unmatched junction bases numbered 2, after V lost 2 bases and J lost 2 bases. CDR3 length: 14 amino acids. The germline gives CDR1 SGHDT, CDR2 YYEEEE. The CDR3 loop is CASSFRDRAYEQYF. The DNA for the CDR3 is TGTGCCAGCAGCTTCCGGGACAGGGCCTACGAGCAGTACTTC.